The 30 T cell receptor beta chains listed next were all sequenced from one sample in a study of T cell changes during pregnancy in multiple sclerosis. Clones were read by immunoSEQ multiplex PCR, and TCRdb kept only the in-frame ones, dropping some. The repertoire holds about 87,000 clones, around 95% seen once, with 1.4% in the top ten. The sequencing used peripheral blood, collected in the third trimester of pregnancy. All receptors come from a female donor in good health, enrolled as a control in a pregnancy study.

The rearrangement uses TRBV27 and TRBJ2-7, with 7 nucleotides matching TRBD2. V lost 5 bases and J lost 4; bases outside the gene matches: 11. CDR1 is MNHEY and CDR2 is SMNVEV in the germline V gene (reference sequence). This CDR3 comprises 15 residues. CDR3 residues: CASSPSGRERYEQYF. As DNA, the CDR3 is TGTGCCAGCAGTCCATCAGGGCGGGAGAGGTACGAGCAGTACTTC.

The genes are TRBV28 and TRBJ2-3; the match to TRBD2 covers 9 bases. CDR3 size: 23 residues. From germline, CDR1 is MDHEN and CDR2 SYDVKM. The V and J ends lost 0 bases and 3 bases, in that order; junction bases with no gene match: 25. The CDR3 loop reads CASSLWDPMGWREGLRKTDTQYF. CDR3 coding DNA: TGTGCCAGCAGTTTATGGGACCCTATGGGGTGGCGGGAGGGCCTGAGAAAAACAGATACGCAGTATTTT. Full variable domain (outside the CDR3, taken from reference TRBV28 and TRBJ2-3): DVKVTQSSRYLVKRTGEKVFLECVQDMDHENMFWYRQDPGLGLRLIYFSYDVKMKEKGDIPEGYSVSREKKERFSLILESASTNQTSMYLCASSLWDPMGWREGLRKTDTQYFGPGTRLTVL.

The CDR3 protein is CASRPDRTGETQYF. DNA of the CDR3: TGTGCCAGCCGACCTGACAGGACAGGGGAGACCCAGTACTTC. This chain connects TRBV2 to TRBJ2-5; 8 bases are a match to TRBD1. Losses at the gene ends were 8 bases for V and 5 bases for J; bases not matched to a gene: 10. The CDR3 has 14 residues. Germline CDR1 SNHLY, CDR2 FYNNEI.

This sequence joins TRBV27 and TRBJ2-3; maybe TRBD1 (5 bases). Germline CDR1 MNHEY, CDR2 SMNVEV (reference sequence). With 5 bases removed from V and 6 bases from J, the gap between germline ends came to 21 bases. CDR3 size: 16 residues. CDR3 coding DNA: TGTGCCAGCAGTCCCCTTTATAGTCAGGGCGTGGATACGCAGTATTTT. Protein: CASSPLYSQGVDTQYF.

This chain uses TRBV27 with TRBJ2-7, with 7 bases that match TRBD2. Germline V lookup: CDR1 MNHEY, CDR2 SMNVEV (reference sequence). This CDR3 is built from 16 residues. V lost 4 bases, J lost 0 bases, and 9 bases stayed unmatched. CDR3 sequence: CASSYNTSVSSYEQYF. The DNA of the CDR3 is TGTGCCAGCAGTTACAACACTAGCGTAAGCTCCTACGAGCAGTACTTC.

The V call is TRBV11-3, the J call TRBJ2-1; the match to TRBD2 covers 14 bases. The CDR3 length is 19 residues. Looked up from germline, CDR1 is SGHNT and CDR2 is YENEEA. The trim removed 5 bases at V and 5 bases at J, leaving 14 bases unmatched. CDR3 nucleotides: TGTGCCAGCAGCCACGGACTAGCGGGAGGACGATTAGGGCACAATGAGCAGTTCTTC. Protein product: CASSHGLAGGRLGHNEQFF. Complete variable domain (other parts from reference TRBV11-3 and TRBJ2-1): EAGVVQSPRYKIIEKKQPVAFWCNPISGHNTLYWYLQNLGQGPELLIRYENEEAVDDSQLPKDRFSAERLKGVDSTLKIQPAELGDSAVYLCASSHGLAGGRLGHNEQFFGPGTRLTVL.

The chain couples TRBV7-8 to TRBJ1-2, with TRBD1 matching over 7 bases. Germline CDR1 reads SGHVS; CDR2 reads FQNEAQ. V dropped 5 bases and J dropped 2; count of bases not matched to a gene: 2. This CDR3 spans 13 amino acids. CDR3 sequence (DNA): TGTGCCAGCAGCCCACAGGGGAACTATGGCTACACCTTC. Translation gives CASSPQGNYGYTF. The full variable domain, rest sourced from reference TRBV7-8 and TRBJ1-2, is GAGVSQSPRYKVAKRGQDVALRCDPISGHVSLFWYQQALGQGPEFLTYFQNEAQLDKSGLPSDRFFAERPEGSVSTLKIQRTQQEDSAVYLCASSPQGNYGYTFGSGTRLTVV.

V gene TRBV9 combines with J gene TRBJ2-1; D perhaps matches TRBD1 (5 bases). This CDR3 is built from 14 residues. Deletions cut 3 bases from V and 6 bases from J, with 13 bases between. CDR1 and CDR2 from the germline V gene are SGDLS and YYNGEE. Here the CDR3 reads CASSARVRGNEQFF. The CDR3 DNA reads TGTGCCAGCAGCGCCAGGGTTAGGGGCAATGAGCAGTTCTTC.

The J gene is TRBJ1-1, the V gene TRBV15; perhaps TRBD1 as D (5 bases). The germline V and J ends were trimmed by 0 bases and 4 bases, with 24 bases remaining between them. Germline loops: CDR1 LNHNV, CDR2 YYDKDF (reference sequence). The CDR3 consists of 19 residues. CDR3 nucleotide sequence: TGTGCCACCAGCAGAGATAATCAGGCGGCAGGGCTATGGGGCACTGAAGCTTTCTTT. Amino acid sequence: CATSRDNQAAGLWGTEAFF. Combining the CDR3 with reference TRBV15 and TRBJ1-1 gives the whole variable domain DAMVIQNPRYQVTQFGKPVTLSCSQTLNHNVMYWYQQKSSQAPKLLFHYYDKDFNNEADTPDNFQSRRPNTSFCFLDIRSPGLGDTAMYLCATSRDNQAAGLWGTEAFFGQGTRLTVV.

The rearrangement uses TRBV5-6 and TRBJ2-7; TRBD2 aligns across 9 bases. CDR1 and CDR2 (germline): SGHDT, YYEEEE. The CDR3 sequence is 16 residues long. V gave up 0 bases and J gave up 3 bases; unmatched junction bases: 7. CDR3 DNA sequence: TGTGCCAGCAGCTTGGGCAGCGGGGGGCGGCTCTACGAGCAGTACTTC. As protein: CASSLGSGGRLYEQYF. Full variable domain (rest looked up from reference TRBV5-6 and TRBJ2-7): DAGVTQSPTHLIKTRGQQVTLRCSPKSGHDTVSWYQQALGQGPQFIFQYYEEEERQRGNFPDRFSGHQFPNYSSELNVNALLLGDSALYLCASSLGSGGRLYEQYFGPGTRLTVT.

This chain links TRBV7-6 with TRBJ2-2; 10 nucleotides match TRBD2. The J segment lost 5 bases and the V segment lost 5 bases, leaving 8 bases of the junction unmatched. This CDR3 spans 16 amino acids. Looked up from germline, CDR1 is SGHVS and CDR2 is FNYEAQ. The CDR3 DNA reads as TGTGCCAGCAGCCAGCTAGCGGGAGAAGGGACCGGGGAGCTGTTTTTT. Translating it yields CASSQLAGEGTGELFF.

The V gene is TRBV5-1, the J gene TRBJ1-5; D is undetermined. V was cut by 4 bases and J by 3 bases, with 11 bases left in between. This CDR3 is built from 14 residues. Germline V lookup: CDR1 SGHRS, CDR2 YFSETQ. The CDR3 here is CASSLGGNNQPQHF. DNA for the CDR3: TGCGCCAGCAGCCTAGGCGGTAACAATCAGCCCCAGCATTTT.

V gene TRBV7-9 combines with J gene TRBJ2-3; a weak D match, TRBD2 (5 bases). Deletions cut 0 bases from V and 8 bases from J, with 12 bases between. Germline values: CDR1 SEHNR, CDR2 FQNEAQ (reference sequence). This CDR3 region has 14 residues. The CDR3 coding sequence is TGTGCCAGCAGCTTAGCGGCGGAGGCCCTTACGCAGTATTTT. It codes for CASSLAAEALTQYF.

The chain has TRBV19 and TRBJ2-1, with D possibly matching TRBD1 (6 bases). The CDR3 length is 16 residues. CDR1 is LNHDA and CDR2 is SQIVND in the germline V gene (reference sequence). V lost 3 bases, J lost 12 bases, and 24 bases lay in between. CDR3 in DNA: TGTGCCAGTAGTATTAGGGGGACAAAGGTCCAGTTGGGGCAGTTCTTC. Its protein is CASSIRGTKVQLGQFF.

The chain couples TRBV5-4 to TRBJ1-2; D is unclear. This CDR3 spans 14 amino acids. V was pared by 0 bases and J by 2 bases, with 8 bases between. Germline CDR1 reads SGHNT; CDR2 reads YYREEE (reference sequence). CDR3 DNA: TGTGCCAGCAGCTTGGACGGCGGGAACTATGGCTACACCTTC. It specifies CASSLDGGNYGYTF.

V usage is TRBV5-5 and J usage is TRBJ2-1, with D unresolved. This CDR3 spans 15 amino acids. The V end lost 1 base, the J end lost 3 bases, and 11 bases lay between the germline ends. The germline V gene has CDR1 SGHKS and CDR2 YYEKEE (reference sequence). This CDR3 reads CASSLFAGLYNEQFF. The CDR3 coding sequence is TGTGCCAGCAGCTTGTTCGCAGGTCTCTACAATGAGCAGTTCTTC.

The rearrangement joins TRBV5-1 to TRBJ2-1, with D maybe TRBD2 (5 bases). In germline, CDR1 is SGHRS, CDR2 YFSETQ. Trimming removed 7 bases from V and 5 bases from J, with 16 bases in between. CDR3 length: 14 amino acids. The CDR3 sequence: CASSQKRENNEQFF. The CDR3 region has the DNA TGCGCCAGCTCCCAAAAAAGGGAGAACAATGAGCAGTTCTTC.

This chain connects TRBV18 to TRBJ2-3; 13 positions agree with TRBD2. The V gene end was trimmed by 6 bases and the J gene end by 3 bases; junction bases not matched to a gene: 3. The CDR3 is 15 amino acids. The germline V gene encodes CDR1 KGHSH and CDR2 LQKENI. The CDR3 reads CASSSTSGRTDTQYF. The CDR3 nucleotides read TGTGCCAGCTCTTCGACTAGCGGGAGGACAGATACGCAGTATTTT.

In its sample, this clone was seen a few times. V is TRBV19 and J is TRBJ2-1, with 7 bases aligning to TRBD2. After removal of 4 bases from V and 7 bases from J, the junction contained 4 bases not matched to a gene. CDR3 length: 13 residues. CDR1 LNHDA and CDR2 SQIVND come from the germline V gene (reference sequence). CDR3 loop: CASSKLGGNEQFF. Written as DNA, the CDR3 is TGTGCCAGTAGTAAGCTGGGGGGGAATGAGCAGTTCTTC.

The CDR3: CASSESNRGAYEQYF. The CDR3 DNA reads TGCGCCAGCAGTGAGTCGAACAGGGGGGCCTACGAGCAGTACTTC. This chain links TRBV10-2 with TRBJ2-7, with 8 nucleotides matching TRBD1. Germline-derived CDR1 and CDR2 are WSHSY and SAAADI. CDR3 length: 15 amino acids. J lost 2 bases, V lost 0 bases, and 3 bases had no gene match.

In its sample, this clone was seen once. This chain uses TRBV5-1 with TRBJ1-3; tentative D call: TRBD1 (6 bases). Per germline, CDR1 SGHRS and CDR2 YFSETQ. The CDR3 has 20 amino acids. The ends were cut back, 0 bases at V and 3 bases at J, with 25 bases in the middle. The CDR3 DNA is TGCGCCAGCAGCTTGGAAGGGGGAAAGTCCCCGCACGATATTGGAAACACCATATATTTT. It translates to CASSLEGGKSPHDIGNTIYF.

V usage is TRBV2 and J usage is TRBJ2-5; D is possibly TRBD1 (5 bases). Germline V gene lookup returns CDR1 SNHLY and CDR2 FYNNEI. Trimming removed 8 bases from V and 2 bases from J, with 12 bases in between. The CDR3 runs 13 residues. The CDR3 bases are TGTGCCAGCCTAGGACACCCTCAAGAGACCCAGTACTTC. It yields the protein CASLGHPQETQYF.

As concerns this clone: The junction shows a germline mismatch at one end, possibly a read error. The CDR3 sequence: CASSLGRGNIEAFF. The DNA for the CDR3 is TGCGCCAGCAGCTTGGGCCGCGGGAACATTGAAGCTTTCTTT. This sequence joins TRBV5-1 and TRBJ1-1; D gene uncertain. This CDR3 is built from 14 residues. Germline lookup yields CDR1 SGHRS and CDR2 YFSETQ.

The rearrangement links TRBV5-1 to TRBJ1-1, with 7 bases lining up with TRBD1. V lost 4 bases, J lost 1 base, and 4 bases stayed unmatched. The CDR3 sequence is 14 residues long. The germline gives CDR1 SGHRS, CDR2 YFSETQ. The CDR3 loop is CASSAQGKNTEAFF. The CDR3 bases are TGCGCCAGCAGCGCACAGGGGAAGAACACTGAAGCTTTCTTT.

The chain carries TRBV10-3 and TRBJ2-3, with 9 bases identical to TRBD2. Looked up from germline, CDR1 is ENHRY and CDR2 is SYGVKD. There are 18 residues in the CDR3. Trimming cost V 0 bases and J 6 bases; bases outside gene matches: 13. CDR3 coding DNA: TGTGCCATCAGTGAGTCGAGAGTCGCTAGCGGGAACCAGGATACGCAGTATTTT. It yields the protein CAISESRVASGNQDTQYF.

The rearrangement joins TRBV5-5 to TRBJ2-5, with 10 bases matching TRBD2. Germline CDR1 SGHKS, CDR2 YYEKEE (reference sequence). Unmatched junction bases numbered 7, after V lost 0 bases and J lost 2 bases. This CDR3 spans 17 amino acids. CDR3 protein: CASSLALAGVGQETQYF. The CDR3 DNA reads TGTGCCAGCAGCTTGGCCCTAGCGGGAGTGGGACAAGAGACCCAGTACTTC.

The chain has TRBV18 and TRBJ2-7; TRBD1 is a possible D gene (6 bases). The CDR3 is 14 amino acids. Trimming stripped 1 base from V and 5 bases from J, with 12 bases between. Germline V lookup: CDR1 KGHSH, CDR2 LQKENI. CDR3 bases: TGTGCCAGCTCACCACGGACAGAAAAAGACGAGCAGTACTTC. Its protein is CASSPRTEKDEQYF.

This clone was found a few times. This rearrangement joins TRBV30 to TRBJ1-1; TRBD1 aligns across 7 bases. V lost 4 bases, J lost 1 base, and 9 bases stayed unmatched. There are 15 residues in the CDR3. Germline V lookup: CDR1 GTSNPN, CDR2 SVGIG (reference sequence). CDR3: CAWTNRDSWNTEAFF. The CDR3 DNA reads TGTGCCTGGACTAACAGGGACAGTTGGAACACTGAAGCTTTCTTT.

V gene TRBV29-1 combines with J gene TRBJ2-1; TRBD2 matches at 10 bases. From germline, CDR1 is SQVTM and CDR2 ANQGSEA. V gave up 6 bases and J gave up 4 bases; unmatched junction bases: 9. The CDR3 spans 15 residues. The CDR3 bases are TGCAGCGTCCGATCAGCGGGAGGGATATACAATGAGCAGTTCTTC. This gives the protein CSVRSAGGIYNEQFF.

The rearrangement links TRBV19 to TRBJ2-1; tentatively, D is TRBD2 (5 bases). Looked up from germline, CDR1 is LNHDA and CDR2 is SQIVND (reference sequence). The CDR3 runs 14 residues. V was shortened by 3 bases and J by 0 bases, with 6 bases between the two germline ends. CDR3 sequence (DNA): TGTGCCAGTAGTATCGCGGGCTCCTACAATGAGCAGTTCTTC. This encodes CASSIAGSYNEQFF. Combining the CDR3 with reference TRBV19 and TRBJ2-1 gives the whole variable domain DGGITQSPKYLFRKEGQNVTLSCEQNLNHDAMYWYRQDPGQGLRLIYYSQIVNDFQKGDIAEGYSVSREKKESFPLTVTSAQKNPTAFYLCASSIAGSYNEQFFGPGTRLTVL.